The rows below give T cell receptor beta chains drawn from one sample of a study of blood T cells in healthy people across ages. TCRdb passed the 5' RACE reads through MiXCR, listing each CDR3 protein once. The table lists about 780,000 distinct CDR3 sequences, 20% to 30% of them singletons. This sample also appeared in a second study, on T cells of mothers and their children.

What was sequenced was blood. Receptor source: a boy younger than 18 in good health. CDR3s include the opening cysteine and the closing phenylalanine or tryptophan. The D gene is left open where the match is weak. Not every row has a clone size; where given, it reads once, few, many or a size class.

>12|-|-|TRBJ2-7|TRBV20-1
CSARAETYEQYF
TGCAGTGCTCGGGCAGAAACCTACGAGCAGTACTTC
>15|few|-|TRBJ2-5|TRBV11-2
CASSLSPSPQETQYF
TGTGCCAGCAGCTTATCCCCCTCCCCACAAGAGACCCAGTACTTC
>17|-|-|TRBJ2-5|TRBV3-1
CASSQDRRTAVREAQYF
TGTGCCAGCAGCCAAGATAGGAGAACAGCCGTAAGAGAGGCCCAGTACTTC
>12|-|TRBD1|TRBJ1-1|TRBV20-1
CSAPGGPTEAFF
TGCAGTGCTCCAGGGGGCCCAACTGAGGCTTTCTTT
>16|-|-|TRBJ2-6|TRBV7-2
CASSLARPSGANVLTF
TGTGCCAGCAGCTTAGCGCGCCCCTCTGGGGCCAACGTCCTGACTTTC
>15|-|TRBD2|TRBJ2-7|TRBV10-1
CASSAGLAGGHEQYF
TGCGCCAGCAGTGCTGGACTAGCGGGGGGTCACGAGCAGTACTTC
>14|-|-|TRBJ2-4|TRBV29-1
CSVGSDHRGDIQYF
TGCAGCGTTGGTAGCGACCACCGTGGGGACATTCAGTACTTC
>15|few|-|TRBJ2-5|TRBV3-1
CASSQLPGAQETQYF
TGTGCCAGCAGCCAATTACCGGGAGCACAAGAGACCCAGTACTTC
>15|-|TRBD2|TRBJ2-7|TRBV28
CASSSHGGGTYEQYF
TGTGCCAGCAGTTCCCACGGGGGGGGGACCTACGAGCAGTACTTC
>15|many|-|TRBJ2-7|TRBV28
CASSFAGAISYEQYF
TGTGCCAGCAGTTTCGCGGGGGCCATTTCCTACGAGCAGTACTTC
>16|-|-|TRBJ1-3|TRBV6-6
CASSYPDSTSGNTIYF
TGTGCCAGCAGTTATCCCGACAGTACCTCTGGAAACACCATATATTTT
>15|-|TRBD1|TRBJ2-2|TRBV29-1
CSVPGQGAYTGELFF
TGCAGCGTGCCGGGACAGGGGGCCTACACCGGGGAGCTGTTTTTT
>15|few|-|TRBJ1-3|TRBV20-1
CSARDEGYPGNTIYF
TGCAGTGCTAGGGACGAGGGTTACCCTGGAAACACCATATATTTT
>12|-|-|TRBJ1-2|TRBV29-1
CSARRAGYGYTF
TGCAGCGCCCGAAGGGCGGGCTATGGCTACACCTTC
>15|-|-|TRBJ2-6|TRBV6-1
CASSESHSGANVLTF
TGTGCCAGCAGTGAAAGCCACTCTGGGGCCAACGTCCTGACTTTC
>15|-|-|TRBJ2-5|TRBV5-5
CASSRSPRTEETQYF
TGTGCCAGCAGCCGCTCCCCCCGAACAGAAGAGACCCAGTACTTC
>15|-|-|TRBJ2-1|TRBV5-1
CASSALQGSYNEQFF
TGCGCCAGCAGCGCCCTACAGGGCTCCTACAATGAGCAGTTCTTC
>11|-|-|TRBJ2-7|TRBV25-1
CASSESWEQYF
TGTGCCAGCAGTGAATCTTGGGAGCAGTACTTC
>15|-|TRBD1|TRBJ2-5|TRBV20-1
CSARDFRGDRETQYF
TGCAGTGCTAGAGACTTCAGAGGGGACAGGGAGACCCAGTACTTC
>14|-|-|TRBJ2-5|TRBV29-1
CSALGGRGQETQYF
TGCAGCGCTCTCGGGGGGCGGGGGCAAGAGACCCAGTACTTC
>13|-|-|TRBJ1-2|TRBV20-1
CSAREGGNCGYTF
TGCAGTGCTAGAGAGGGCGGAAACTGTGGCTACACCTTC
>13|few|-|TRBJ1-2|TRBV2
CASSSTVREGYTF
TGTGCCAGCAGCTCAACAGTGAGGGAGGGCTACACCTTC
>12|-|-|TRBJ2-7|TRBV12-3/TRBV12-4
CASSLGYSEQYF
TGTGCCAGCAGTTTGGGCTATAGCGAGCAGTACTTC
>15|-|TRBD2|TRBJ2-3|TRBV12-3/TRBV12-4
CASSPTSDGADTQYF
TGTGCCAGCAGTCCCACTAGCGACGGCGCAGATACGCAGTATTTT
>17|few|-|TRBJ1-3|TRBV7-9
CASSLALYRRAGNTIYF
TGTGCCAGCAGCTTAGCGCTCTACAGGCGAGCAGGAAACACCATATATTTT
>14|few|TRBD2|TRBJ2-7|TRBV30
CAWRRSGSTYEQYF
TGTGCCTGGCGTCGTAGCGGGTCGACCTACGAGCAGTACTTC
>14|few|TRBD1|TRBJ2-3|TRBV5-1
CASAVGQSSDTQYF
TGCGCCAGCGCCGTGGGACAGAGCTCAGATACGCAGTATTTT
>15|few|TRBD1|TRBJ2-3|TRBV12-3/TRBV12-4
CASSQRQGVTDTQYF
TGTGCCAGCAGTCAAAGACAGGGGGTCACAGATACGCAGTATTTT
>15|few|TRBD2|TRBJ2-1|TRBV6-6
CAILGTSGEGGEQFF
TGTGCCATCCTGGGGACTAGCGGGGAGGGTGGTGAGCAGTTCTTC
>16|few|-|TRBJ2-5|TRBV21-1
CASSPGPAGTQETQYF
TGTGCCAGCAGCCCTGGGCCAGCGGGGACACAAGAGACCCAGTACTTC
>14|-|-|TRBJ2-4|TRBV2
CASSLGGGADIQYF
TGTGCCAGCAGTCTCGGTGGGGGGGCGGACATTCAGTACTTC
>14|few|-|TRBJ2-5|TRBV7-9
CASSPQGRGETQYF
TGTGCCAGCAGCCCCCAGGGGAGGGGAGAGACCCAGTACTTC
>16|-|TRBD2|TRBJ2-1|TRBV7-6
CASILGAGGSYNEQFF
TGTGCCAGCATCCTAGGGGCGGGGGGCTCCTACAATGAGCAGTTCTTC
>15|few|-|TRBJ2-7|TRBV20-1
CSARERSGFCYEQYF
TGCAGTGCTAGAGAAAGGTCCGGTTTCTGCTACGAGCAGTACTTC
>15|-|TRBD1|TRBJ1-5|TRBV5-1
CASSTRTGESQPQHF
TGCGCCAGCAGCACACGGACAGGGGAATCTCAGCCCCAGCATTTT
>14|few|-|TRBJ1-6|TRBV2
CASSPGPQRGPLHF
TGTGCCAGCAGTCCCGGTCCCCAAAGGGGCCCCCTCCACTTT
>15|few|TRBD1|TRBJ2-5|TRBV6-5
CASSYDRGRLGTQYF
TGTGCCAGCAGTTACGACAGGGGGCGTTTGGGGACCCAGTACTTC
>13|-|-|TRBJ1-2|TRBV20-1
CSARQGSNYGYTF
TGCAGTGCTAGACAGGGTTCGAACTATGGCTACACCTTC
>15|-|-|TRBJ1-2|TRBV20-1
CSATTLENPNYGYTF
TGCAGTGCTACGACCCTGGAGAATCCTAACTATGGCTACACCTTC
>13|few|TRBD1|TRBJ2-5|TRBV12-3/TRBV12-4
CASRATGWETQYF
TGTGCCAGCAGGGCGACAGGGTGGGAGACCCAGTACTTC
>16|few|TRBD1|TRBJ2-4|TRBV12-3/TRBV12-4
CASSFDRGGTKNIQYF
TGTGCCAGCAGTTTCGACAGGGGAGGAACCAAAAACATTCAGTACTTC
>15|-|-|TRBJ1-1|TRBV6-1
CASIRKGEGGTEAFF
TGTGCCAGCATCCGAAAAGGGGAGGGTGGGACTGAAGCTTTCTTT
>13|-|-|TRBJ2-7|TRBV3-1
CASSQAKVYEQYF
TGTGCCAGCAGCCAAGCGAAGGTCTACGAGCAGTACTTC
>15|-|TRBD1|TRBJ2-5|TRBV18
CASSTGTGVEETQYF
TGTGCCAGCTCAACCGGGACAGGGGTTGAAGAGACCCAGTACTTC
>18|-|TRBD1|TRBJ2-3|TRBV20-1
CSARVTPGQAKLTDTQYF
TGCAGTGCTAGAGTAACCCCGGGACAGGCTAAACTTACAGATACGCAGTATTTT
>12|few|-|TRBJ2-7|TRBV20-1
CSASWRPHEQYF
TGCAGTGCTAGTTGGAGGCCCCACGAGCAGTACTTC
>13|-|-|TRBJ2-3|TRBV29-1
CGVDGGVPDTQYF
TGCGGCGTTGATGGTGGGGTGCCCGATACGCAGTATTTT
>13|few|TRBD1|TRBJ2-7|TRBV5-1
CASQGAPPYEQYF
TGCGCCAGCCAGGGGGCCCCTCCCTACGAGCAGTACTTC
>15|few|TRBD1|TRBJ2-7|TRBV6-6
CASSPGTGGYDEQYF
TGTGCCAGCAGTCCCGGGACAGGAGGGTACGACGAGCAGTACTTC
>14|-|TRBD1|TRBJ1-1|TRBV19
CASSFRTGGTEAFF
TGTGCCAGTAGTTTTCGGACAGGGGGAACTGAAGCTTTCTTT
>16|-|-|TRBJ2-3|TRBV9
CASSVGAGLSTDTQYF
TGTGCCAGCAGCGTAGGAGCGGGCCTTAGCACAGATACGCAGTATTTT
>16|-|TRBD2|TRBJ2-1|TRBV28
CASSPQAGTSYNEQFF
TGTGCCAGCAGTCCCCAAGCGGGGACCTCCTACAATGAGCAGTTCTTC
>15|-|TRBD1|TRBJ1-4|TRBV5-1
CASSLRQGKNEKLFF
TGCGCCAGCAGCCTTCGACAGGGGAAGAATGAAAAACTGTTTTTT
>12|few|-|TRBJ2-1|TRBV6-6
CASMEIFNEQFF
TGTGCCAGCATGGAGATATTCAATGAGCAGTTCTTC
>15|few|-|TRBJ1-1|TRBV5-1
CASSLGVQQGTEAFF
TGCGCCAGCAGCTTGGGTGTTCAGCAGGGGACTGAAGCTTTCTTT
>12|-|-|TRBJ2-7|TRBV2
CASSAHLYEQYF
TGTGCCAGCAGTGCCCATCTCTACGAGCAGTACTTC
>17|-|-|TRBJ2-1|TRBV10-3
CAISESGRGPAYNEQFF
TGTGCCATCAGTGAGTCTGGGCGCGGTCCTGCCTACAATGAGCAGTTCTTC
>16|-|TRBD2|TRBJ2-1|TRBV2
CASSPTSGGPNNEQFF
TGTGCCAGCAGTCCCACGAGCGGGGGGCCCAACAATGAGCAGTTCTTC
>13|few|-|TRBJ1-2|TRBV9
CASSTRTDYGYTF
TGTGCCAGCAGCACCCGGACAGACTATGGCTACACCTTC
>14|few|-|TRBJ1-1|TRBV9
CASSVAQTDTEAFF
TGTGCCAGCAGCGTAGCTCAGACCGACACTGAAGCTTTCTTT